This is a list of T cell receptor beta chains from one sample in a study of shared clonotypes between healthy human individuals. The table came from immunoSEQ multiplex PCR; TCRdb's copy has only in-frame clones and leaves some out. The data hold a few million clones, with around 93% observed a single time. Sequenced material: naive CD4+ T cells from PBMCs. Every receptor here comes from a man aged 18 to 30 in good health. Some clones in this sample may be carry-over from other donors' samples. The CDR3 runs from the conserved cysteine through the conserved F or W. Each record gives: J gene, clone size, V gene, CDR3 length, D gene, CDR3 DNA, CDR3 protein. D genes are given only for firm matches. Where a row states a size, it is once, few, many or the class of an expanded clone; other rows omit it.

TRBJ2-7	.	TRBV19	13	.	TGTGCCAGTAGTATGGGTCTCAGGTACGAGCAGTACTTC	CASSMGLRYEQYF
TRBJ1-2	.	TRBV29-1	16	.	TGCAGCGTCCCCACCGGACTGGGAACCTCTAACTATGGCTACACCTTC	CSVPTGLGTSNYGYTF
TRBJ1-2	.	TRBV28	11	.	TGTGCCAGCAGTCTTTACTATGGCTACACCTTC	CASSLYYGYTF
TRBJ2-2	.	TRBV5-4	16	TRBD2	TGTGCCAGCAGCTTAGGAGGGAGGGCGCGTACCGGGGAGCTGTTTTTT	CASSLGGRARTGELFF
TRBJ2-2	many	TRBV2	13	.	TGTGCCAGCAGTCGACAGGTGGACGGGGAGCTGTTTTTT	CASSRQVDGELFF
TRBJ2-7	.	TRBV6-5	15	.	TGTGCCAGCAGTTACTCGTGGCTATCAACGGCCGAGCAGTACTTC	CASSYSWLSTAEQYF
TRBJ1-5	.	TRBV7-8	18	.	TGTGCCAGCAGCTTAGGGGCCCCGGACTCCTATAGCAATCAGCCCCAGCATTTT	CASSLGAPDSYSNQPQHF
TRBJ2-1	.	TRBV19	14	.	TGTGCCAGTAGCCCGCCCGGGGCGGTAAATGAGCAGTTCTTC	CASSPPGAVNEQFF
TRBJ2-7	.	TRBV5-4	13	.	TGTGCCAGCAGCTTGGTTACTGAGTACGAGCAGTACTTC	CASSLVTEYEQYF
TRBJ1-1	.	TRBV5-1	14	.	TGCGCCAGCAGCTTGACAGGGACCCACACTGAAGCTTTCTTT	CASSLTGTHTEAFF
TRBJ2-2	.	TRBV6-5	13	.	TGTGCCAGCAGACCAACAGGTACCGGGGAGCTGTTTTTT	CASRPTGTGELFF
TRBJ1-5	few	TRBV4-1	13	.	TGCGCCAGCAGCCAAGAAAGGGACCAGCCCCAGCATTTT	CASSQERDQPQHF
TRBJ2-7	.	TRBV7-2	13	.	TGTGCCAGCAGCTTAATCAGAGGGTACGAGCAGTACTTC	CASSLIRGYEQYF
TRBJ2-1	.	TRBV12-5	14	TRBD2	TGTGCTAGTGGTGAAGAGCGGGAGTCTAGTGAGCAGTTCTTC	CASGEERESSEQFF
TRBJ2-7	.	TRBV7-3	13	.	TGTGCCAGCATGTCGGGTACGCCCTACGAGCAGTACTTC	CASMSGTPYEQYF
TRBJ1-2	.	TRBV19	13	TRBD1	TGTGCCAGTAGTCCACGACAGGGGGAAGGCTACACCTTC	CASSPRQGEGYTF
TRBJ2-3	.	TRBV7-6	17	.	TGTGCCAGCAGCTTGGGGGCTTGGGGGGATCGGGTTGATACGCAGTATTTT	CASSLGAWGDRVDTQYF
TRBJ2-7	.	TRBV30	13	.	TGTGCCTGCCTATCTCTGTCCTCCTACGAGCAGTACTTC	CACLSLSSYEQYF
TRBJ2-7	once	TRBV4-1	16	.	TGCGCCAGCAGCCAAGTGGGGCTAGTGGGGGTCTACGAGCAGTACTTC	CASSQVGLVGVYEQYF
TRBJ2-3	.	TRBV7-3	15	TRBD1	TGTGCCAGCAGCCCAGGGGGCGCAATGGCAGATACGCAGTATTTT	CASSPGGAMADTQYF
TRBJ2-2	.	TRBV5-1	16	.	TGCGCCAGCAGCTTGATCGGGGATCAGGGCAACGGGGAGCTGTTTTTT	CASSLIGDQGNGELFF
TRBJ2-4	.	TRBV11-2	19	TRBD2	TGTGCCAGCAGCCCGAGTTTAGCGGGAGAGTTCTTAGCCAAAAACATTCAGTACTTC	CASSPSLAGEFLAKNIQYF
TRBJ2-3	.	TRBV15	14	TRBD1	TGTGCCACCAGCGTCGACAGGGGGACAGATACGCAGTATTTT	CATSVDRGTDTQYF
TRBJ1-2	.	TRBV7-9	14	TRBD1	TGTGCCAGCAGCCGGGGACAGGGGACGAATGGCTACACCTTC	CASSRGQGTNGYTF